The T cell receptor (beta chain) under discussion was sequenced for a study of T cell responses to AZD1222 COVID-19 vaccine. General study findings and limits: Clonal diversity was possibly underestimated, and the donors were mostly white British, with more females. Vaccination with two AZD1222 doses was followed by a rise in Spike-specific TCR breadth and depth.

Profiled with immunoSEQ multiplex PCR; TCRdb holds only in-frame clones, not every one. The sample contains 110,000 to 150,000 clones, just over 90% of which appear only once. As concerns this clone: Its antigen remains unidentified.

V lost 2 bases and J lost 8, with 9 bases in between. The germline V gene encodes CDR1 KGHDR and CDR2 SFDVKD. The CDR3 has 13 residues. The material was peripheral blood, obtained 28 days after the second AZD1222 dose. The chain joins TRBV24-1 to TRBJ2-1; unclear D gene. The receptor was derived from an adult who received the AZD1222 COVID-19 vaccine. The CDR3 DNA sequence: TGTGCCACCAGTGATTACCCCCGCCATGAGCAGTTCTTC. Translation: CATSDYPRHEQFF.